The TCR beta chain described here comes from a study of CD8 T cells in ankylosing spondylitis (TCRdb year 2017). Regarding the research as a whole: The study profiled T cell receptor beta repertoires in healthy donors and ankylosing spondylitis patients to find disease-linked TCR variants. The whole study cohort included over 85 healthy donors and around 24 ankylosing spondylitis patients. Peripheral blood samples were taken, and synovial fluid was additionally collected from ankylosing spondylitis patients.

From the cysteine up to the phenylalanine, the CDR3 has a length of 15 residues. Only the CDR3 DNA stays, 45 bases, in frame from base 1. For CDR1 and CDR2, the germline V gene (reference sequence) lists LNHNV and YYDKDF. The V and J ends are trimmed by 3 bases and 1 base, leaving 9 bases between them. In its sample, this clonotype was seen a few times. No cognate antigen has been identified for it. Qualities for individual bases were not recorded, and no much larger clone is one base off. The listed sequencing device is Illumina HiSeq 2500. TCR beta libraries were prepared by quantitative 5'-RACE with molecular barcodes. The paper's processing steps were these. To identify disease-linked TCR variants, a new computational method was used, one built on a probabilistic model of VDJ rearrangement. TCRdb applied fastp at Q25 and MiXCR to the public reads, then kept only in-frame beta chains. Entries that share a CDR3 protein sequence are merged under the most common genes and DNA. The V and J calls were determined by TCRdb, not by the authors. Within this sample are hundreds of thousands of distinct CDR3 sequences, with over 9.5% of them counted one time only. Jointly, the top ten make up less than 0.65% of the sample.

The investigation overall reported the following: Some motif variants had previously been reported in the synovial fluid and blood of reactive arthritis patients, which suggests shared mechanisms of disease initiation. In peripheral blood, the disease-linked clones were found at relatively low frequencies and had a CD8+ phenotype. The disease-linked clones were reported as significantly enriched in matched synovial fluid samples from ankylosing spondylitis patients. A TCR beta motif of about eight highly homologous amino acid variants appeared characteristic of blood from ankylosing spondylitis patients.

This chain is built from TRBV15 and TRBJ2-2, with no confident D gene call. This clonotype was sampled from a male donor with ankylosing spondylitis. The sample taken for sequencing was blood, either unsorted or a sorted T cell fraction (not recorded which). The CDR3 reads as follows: CATSRTRQNTGELFF. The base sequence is TGTGCCACCAGCAGGACTCGACAGAACACCGGGGAGCTGTTTTTT.